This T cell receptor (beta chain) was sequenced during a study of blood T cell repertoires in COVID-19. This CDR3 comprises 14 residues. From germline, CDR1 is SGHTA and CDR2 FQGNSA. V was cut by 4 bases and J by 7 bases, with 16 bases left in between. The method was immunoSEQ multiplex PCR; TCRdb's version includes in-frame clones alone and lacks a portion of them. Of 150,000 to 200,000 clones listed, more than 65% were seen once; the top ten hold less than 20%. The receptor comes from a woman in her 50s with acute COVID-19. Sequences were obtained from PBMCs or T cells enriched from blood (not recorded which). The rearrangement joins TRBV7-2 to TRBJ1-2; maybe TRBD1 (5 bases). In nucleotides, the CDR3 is TGTGCCAGCAGCTCGCAGTGGGGGGTGGCTGGCTACACCTTC. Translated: CASSSQWGVAGYTF.